These 14 T cell receptor beta chains were sequenced from one sample in a study of T cell responses to AZD1222 COVID-19 vaccine. Sequencing was performed with immunoSEQ multiplex PCR; in TCRdb, only in-frame clones are kept and a portion is missing. Among under 200,000 clones listed, around nine tenths were seen once. Source: peripheral blood, taken 28 days after the second AZD1222 dose. The receptors shown here come from an adult who received the AZD1222 COVID-19 vaccine.

The chain employs TRBV27 and TRBJ2-7; TRBD2 matches 7 bases. The CDR3 spans 12 residues. V lost 6 bases, J lost 4 bases, and 3 bases stayed unmatched. Germline values: CDR1 MNHEY, CDR2 SMNVEV (reference sequence). Here the CDR3 reads CASSGGYYEQYF. CDR3 bases: TGTGCCAGCAGCGGGGGGTATTACGAGCAGTACTTC.

This clone was found once. The chain has TRBV7-2 and TRBJ2-5; D is perhaps TRBD2 (7 bases). The CDR3 covers 14 residues. CDR1 is SGHTA and CDR2 is FQGNSA in the germline V gene. Between the trimmed V and J ends, which lost 5 bases and 5 bases, there was a span of 15 bases. In DNA, the CDR3 is TGTGCCAGCAGCCCAATGGGGGGGCAGGAGACCCAGTACTTC. Protein product: CASSPMGGQETQYF.

J is TRBJ1-1 and V is TRBV7-9; a weak D match, TRBD1 (6 bases). The V gene's germline CDR1 is SEHNR and CDR2 FQNEAQ (reference sequence). V was cut by 4 bases and J by 1 base, with 22 bases left in between. The CDR3 contains 18 residues. The CDR3 is CASSSRTNRDTKNTEAFF. In DNA form, the CDR3 reads TGTGCCAGCAGCTCCCGAACAAACCGGGACACTAAGAACACTGAAGCTTTCTTT.

The J gene is TRBJ2-7, the V gene TRBV6-5; no firm D call. The V end was cut by 2 bases, the J end by 3 bases, with 5 bases between. CDR1 MNHEY and CDR2 SVGAGI come from the germline V gene. This CDR3 has 12 residues. The CDR3 sequence is CASSYVFYEQYF. CDR3 nucleotide sequence: TGTGCCAGCAGTTACGTGTTCTACGAGCAGTACTTC.

This chain's CDR3 is CATPRMGEGAFF. The CDR3 DNA is TGTGCCACACCCAGGATGGGGGAAGGAGCTTTCTTT. The chain links TRBV24-1 to TRBJ1-1, with D possibly being TRBD1 (5 bases). Germline CDR1 is KGHDR and CDR2 is SFDVKD. The CDR3 covers 12 residues. Trimming shortened V by 10 bases and J by 10 bases, and 18 bases separated the two germline ends.

The chain uses TRBV5-1 and TRBJ2-7; D could derive from TRBD1 or TRBD2 (6 bases each). V lost 5 bases, J lost 2 bases, and 17 bases lay in between. The CDR3 length is 15 residues. CDR1 SGHRS and CDR2 YFSETQ come from the germline V gene. CDR3 nucleotide sequence: TGCGCCAGCAGTCTTGGACCGAGGGGGGCCTACGAGCAGTACTTC. Amino acids: CASSLGPRGAYEQYF.

The chain carries TRBV28 and TRBJ1-6; D is possibly TRBD1 (5 bases). The CDR3 sequence is 13 residues long. CDR1 is MDHEN and CDR2 is SYDVKM in the germline V gene. Trimming removed 10 bases at V and 11 bases at J, with 18 bases between. DNA for the CDR3: TGTGCCACCATACGGGACCGAGCGGCACCCCTCCACTTT. Residues: CATIRDRAAPLHF.

The chain is built from TRBV4-1 and TRBJ1-4, with 7 bases identical to TRBD1. V dropped 3 bases and J dropped 6; count of bases not matched to a gene: 13. Germline-derived CDR1 and CDR2 are MGHRA and YSYEKL. CDR3 size: 17 residues. The CDR3 DNA sequence: TGCGCCAGCAGCCACGCTATGGGACAGAAGCGGGATGAAAAACTGTTTTTT. Its translation is CASSHAMGQKRDEKLFF.

The chain has TRBV6-5 and TRBJ1-5, with 9 bases identical to TRBD1. Germline CDR1 MNHEY, CDR2 SVGAGI. The junction had 3 bases not matched to a gene; V was cut back by 6 bases and J by 6 bases. The CDR3 has 13 amino acids. Here the CDR3 reads CASRDRGAQPQHF. Written as DNA, the CDR3 is TGTGCCAGCAGGGACAGGGGTGCTCAGCCCCAGCATTTT.

This chain links TRBV7-9 with TRBJ1-2; 8 nucleotides align to TRBD1. CDR1 SEHNR and CDR2 FQNEAQ come from the germline V gene (reference sequence). V dropped 5 bases and J dropped 4; count of bases not matched to a gene: 3. There are 13 residues in the CDR3. CDR3 protein: CASSPRGLYGYTF. As DNA, the CDR3 is TGTGCCAGCAGCCCCAGGGGGCTCTATGGCTACACCTTC.

The chain uses TRBV12-3 or TRBV12-4 and TRBJ2-5; tentative D call: TRBD2 (6 bases). Trimming took 7 bases from V and 5 from J, leaving 14 bases between them. The length of the CDR3 is 13 residues. The CDR3 protein is CASTPEGQETQYF. CDR3 coding DNA: TGTGCCAGCACCCCGGAGGGGCAGGAGACCCAGTACTTC.

The J gene is TRBJ1-3, the V gene TRBV11-3; the D is unclear. The V gene lost 1 base and the J gene lost 9 bases, with 10 bases spanning the gap. Germline V lookup: CDR1 SGHNT, CDR2 YENEEA. This CDR3 comprises 13 residues. CDR3 DNA sequence: TGTGCCAGCAGCTTAGGTTTCCCAGGCACCATATATTTT. This gives the protein CASSLGFPGTIYF.

This rearrangement joins TRBV3-1 (or the pseudogene TRBV3-2) to TRBJ1-1; 8 bases are a match to TRBD1. CDR3 length equals 15 residues. The J segment lost 6 bases and the V segment lost 4 bases, leaving 10 bases of the junction unmatched. Looked up from germline, CDR1 is LGHDT and CDR2 is YNNKEL (reference sequence). The CDR3 loop is CASSPAGGAWSEAFF. The CDR3 DNA sequence: TGTGCCAGCAGCCCTGCAGGGGGCGCTTGGTCTGAAGCTTTCTTT.

The gene calls are TRBV9 and TRBJ1-4, with D unclear. Germline CDR1 SGDLS, CDR2 YYNGEE. V lost 0 bases, J lost 3 bases, and 9 bases lay in between. This CDR3 is built from 15 residues. In DNA, the CDR3 is TGTGCCAGCAGCGTAGAGGCAAGGCCTAATGAAAAACTGTTTTTT. Translation gives CASSVEARPNEKLFF.